The clone carrying this T cell receptor (beta chain) was picked up one time. This CDR3 spans 12 amino acids. The germline V and J ends were trimmed by 2 bases and 5 bases, with 7 bases remaining between them. From germline, CDR1 is LGHNT and CDR2 FRNRAP. This sample is part of a study of shared clonotypes between healthy human individuals. The authors distributed each subset's genomic DNA evenly over several immunoSEQ plates. Method: immunoSEQ multiplex PCR; TCRdb's copy keeps in-frame clones and lacks some. This sample has about 330,000 clones, with about nine tenths found just once. The source is a man between 18 and 35 years old in good health. The chain recombines TRBV12-5 with TRBJ2-7, with D hard to call. The sample comprised memory CD8+ T cells sorted from blood. Subset reported: CD45RO+ cells pooled with CCR7-negative TemRA cells. The CDR3 sequence is CASGLPFNEQYF. CDR3 nucleotides: TGTGCTAGTGGTTTGCCGTTTAACGAGCAGTACTTC.